This T cell receptor (beta chain) was found in a study of blood T cell repertoires in COVID-19. Study overall: Both acute and convalescent COVID-19 samples were obtained from the United States, Italy and Spain.

Per the original data handling: Reference gene primers were amplified, and this amplification served to estimate nucleated cell counts. TCRdb's copy holds only in-frame clones and misses some; the assay was immunoSEQ multiplex PCR. V and J calls and clone size are given by that table; D and trimming were obtained from the DNA. Among roughly 340,000 clones listed, about 90% were seen once. The sequencing input was peripheral blood. This sequence was found in a young woman who had recovered from COVID-19.

Written as DNA, the CDR3 is TGTGCCAGCAGCTTGGTATCGGTAACTGAAGCTTTCTTT. Its translation: CASSLVSVTEAFF. This chain connects TRBV5-8 to TRBJ1-1, with D unresolved. The CDR3 extends over 13 amino acids. V was trimmed by 0 bases and J by 5 bases, leaving 8 bases between them. The germline CDR1 and CDR2 sequences are SGHTS and YDEGEE.